This TCR beta chain comes out of a study of OX40 agonist ivuxolimab in advanced cancers. Sequenced by immunoSEQ multiplex PCR; TCRdb stores in-frame clones only, minus some. The table lists 8,000 to 11,000 clones, over 70% of them singletons, with over 25% in the top ten. V was pared by 1 base and J by 1 base, with 7 bases between. Per the germline V gene, CDR1 is SGHVS and CDR2 is FNYEAQ. The CDR3 is 14 residues long. This sequence joins TRBV7-6 and TRBJ1-1; a weak D match, TRBD1 (6 bases). The clonotype originates from an adult with an advanced solid tumor such as melanoma, head and neck, liver or kidney cancer. The sample in question was CD4+ or CD8+ T cells sorted from blood, obtained in a trial of the OX40 agonist ivuxolimab. For the CDR3, the DNA is TGTGCCAGCAGCTTAGAGGGGGGGAACACTGAAGCTTTCTTT. This gives the protein CASSLEGGNTEAFF.